A selection of T cell receptor beta chains follows, all from one sample in a study of neurological immune-mediated disorders. In TCRdb, the 5' RACE reads were re-called with MiXCR into one record per CDR3 protein. The profile shows tens of thousands of distinct CDR3 sequences, 2.5% of them singletons. The sequenced material came from PBMCs. The receptors shown here come from a middle-aged man with multiple sclerosis. Each CDR3 is given with its conserved first and last residue. A D gene is named only where the DNA matches it firmly. Clone size is stated in some rows and not others, as once, few, many or a class when expanded.

CDR3nt: TGTGCCAGCAGCCCGGCAGGGACCTATGGCTACACCTTC; CDR3aa: CASSPAGTYGYTF; v_gene: TRBV7-2; d_gene: -; j_gene: TRBJ1-2; abundance: many
CDR3nt: TGTGCCAGCACTCTGGCGGGGGGCCAGAATGAGCAGTTCTTC; CDR3aa: CASTLAGGQNEQFF; v_gene: TRBV5-5; d_gene: TRBD2; j_gene: TRBJ2-1; abundance: many
CDR3nt: TGTGCCAGCAGCAGAGTACAGGGGGTCACTGAAGCTTTCTTT; CDR3aa: CASSRVQGVTEAFF; v_gene: TRBV7-2; d_gene: TRBD1; j_gene: TRBJ1-1; abundance: -
CDR3nt: TGTGCCAGCAGTGTCAGGGGGCCTGATCTCCTTTCACCCCTCAACTTT; CDR3aa: CASSVRGPDLLSPLNF; v_gene: TRBV2; d_gene: TRBD1; j_gene: TRBJ1-6; abundance: -
CDR3nt: TGCAGTGCTAACTACTTCGGGGGGTCTAGCGGCTACACCTTC; CDR3aa: CSANYFGGSSGYTF; v_gene: TRBV20-1; d_gene: -; j_gene: TRBJ1-2; abundance: many
CDR3nt: TGCGCCAGCAGCCCCGCTAAGGCCGGGGAGCTGTTTTTT; CDR3aa: CASSPAKAGELFF; v_gene: TRBV5-1; d_gene: -; j_gene: TRBJ2-2; abundance: many
CDR3nt: TGTGCCATCAACATCGGGGATTACAATGAGCAGTTCTTC; CDR3aa: CAINIGDYNEQFF; v_gene: TRBV10-3; d_gene: -; j_gene: TRBJ2-1; abundance: many
CDR3nt: TGCGCCAGCAGCTTGGTTGGGGGACAGGGACCCTACAATGAGCAGTTCTTC; CDR3aa: CASSLVGGQGPYNEQFF; v_gene: TRBV5-1; d_gene: TRBD1; j_gene: TRBJ2-1; abundance: many
CDR3nt: TGTGCCAGCAGCGTCGGGACACCCTACGAGCAGTACTTC; CDR3aa: CASSVGTPYEQYF; v_gene: TRBV7-6; d_gene: -; j_gene: TRBJ2-7; abundance: -
CDR3nt: TGCGCCAGCAGCCAAGATAGGGTTGAGCAGTTCTTC; CDR3aa: CASSQDRVEQFF; v_gene: TRBV4-3; d_gene: -; j_gene: TRBJ2-1; abundance: many
CDR3nt: TGTGCCAGCAGCTTACAGGGGTTGGGAGGAAACACCATATATTTT; CDR3aa: CASSLQGLGGNTIYF; v_gene: TRBV7-2; d_gene: -; j_gene: TRBJ1-3; abundance: many
CDR3nt: TGCAGCGCTATCAGTAGCCACCAAGAGACCCAGTACTTC; CDR3aa: CSAISSHQETQYF; v_gene: TRBV29-1; d_gene: -; j_gene: TRBJ2-5; abundance: many
CDR3nt: TGTGCCAGCAAGGTCCGGGACAGAGACTCACCCCTCCACTTT; CDR3aa: CASKVRDRDSPLHF; v_gene: TRBV28; d_gene: TRBD1; j_gene: TRBJ1-6; abundance: many
CDR3nt: TGTGCCAGCAGTCGGGCCCCCGAGGGCTACACCTTC; CDR3aa: CASSRAPEGYTF; v_gene: TRBV12-3/TRBV12-4; d_gene: -; j_gene: TRBJ1-2; abundance: many
CDR3nt: TGCAGTGCTAGAGCCTCGGCGGGGGATCAGCCCCAGCATTTT; CDR3aa: CSARASAGDQPQHF; v_gene: TRBV20-1; d_gene: -; j_gene: TRBJ1-5; abundance: many
CDR3nt: TGTGCCAGCAGCCCTCAGGGAGCAGTACAGCCCCAGCATTTT; CDR3aa: CASSPQGAVQPQHF; v_gene: TRBV7-8; d_gene: -; j_gene: TRBJ1-5; abundance: many
CDR3nt: TGTGCCAGCAGCCCCACGCGGAGCGGGGGAAGTTACAATGAGCAGTTCTTC; CDR3aa: CASSPTRSGGSYNEQFF; v_gene: TRBV7-6; d_gene: TRBD2; j_gene: TRBJ2-1; abundance: -
CDR3nt: TGTGCCAGCACCCCTTCGGGGGAAGAGCAGTACTTC; CDR3aa: CASTPSGEEQYF; v_gene: TRBV7-9; d_gene: -; j_gene: TRBJ2-7; abundance: many
CDR3nt: TGTGCCAGCAGCCGCGGGGGCGACGTTGAGCAGTTCTTC; CDR3aa: CASSRGGDVEQFF; v_gene: TRBV12-3/TRBV12-4; d_gene: -; j_gene: TRBJ2-1; abundance: many
CDR3nt: TGTGCCAGCACATTAGAGGGGGGATCGATGAACACTGAAGCTTTCTTT; CDR3aa: CASTLEGGSMNTEAFF; v_gene: TRBV12-3/TRBV12-4; d_gene: -; j_gene: TRBJ1-1; abundance: many
CDR3nt: TGTGCCAGCAGCCCCCGGGATGGTCGCGAGCAGTACTTC; CDR3aa: CASSPRDGREQYF; v_gene: TRBV7-2; d_gene: -; j_gene: TRBJ2-7; abundance: many